A selection of T cell receptor beta chains follows, all from one sample in a study of cytomegalovirus exposure and HLA in healthy donors. Profiling relied on immunoSEQ multiplex PCR, and the TCRdb table lists in-frame clones only, not all of them. The table records about 110,000 clones, approximately 86% of them present only once. The sample consisted of PBMCs. The origin of the receptors is a man between 35 and 55 years old in good health and CMV-seronegative. The CDR3 runs from the conserved cysteine through the conserved F or W. Each record gives: CDR3 protein, V gene, J gene.

cdr3_aa: CSVPTGSYGYTF; v_call: TRBV29-1; j_call: TRBJ1-2
cdr3_aa: CASSLKGGNEQFF; v_call: TRBV7-6; j_call: TRBJ2-1
cdr3_aa: CASGGLSNSPLHF; v_call: TRBV6-5; j_call: TRBJ1-6
cdr3_aa: CASSKTGTLPEAFF; v_call: TRBV19; j_call: TRBJ1-1
cdr3_aa: CSGLSGELYTQYF; v_call: TRBV29-1; j_call: TRBJ2-3
cdr3_aa: CASRAGTGFLQPQHF; v_call: TRBV2; j_call: TRBJ1-5
cdr3_aa: CASSLEQGAYEQYF; v_call: TRBV7-9; j_call: TRBJ2-7
cdr3_aa: CASSRDRGPQPQHF; v_call: TRBV2; j_call: TRBJ1-5
cdr3_aa: CASSSRVLSPLHF; v_call: TRBV5-6; j_call: TRBJ1-6
cdr3_aa: CASRDNSNQPQHF; v_call: TRBV6-1; j_call: TRBJ1-5
cdr3_aa: CASSLNGAGANVLTF; v_call: TRBV7-8; j_call: TRBJ2-6
cdr3_aa: CASSEGGGVGYGYTF; v_call: TRBV25-1; j_call: TRBJ1-2
cdr3_aa: CSVVSYRTTNTGELFF; v_call: TRBV29-1; j_call: TRBJ2-2
cdr3_aa: CASSQNRAGNSPLHF; v_call: TRBV6-5; j_call: TRBJ1-6
cdr3_aa: CATDRGRNQPQHF; v_call: TRBV6-1; j_call: TRBJ1-5
cdr3_aa: CASSVGQPSIYGYTF; v_call: TRBV28; j_call: TRBJ1-2
cdr3_aa: CASSQTGFHEQYF; v_call: TRBV6-5; j_call: TRBJ2-7
cdr3_aa: CASSQKGGSHEQYF; v_call: TRBV7-9; j_call: TRBJ2-7
cdr3_aa: CASSPYGGSPEQFF; v_call: TRBV5-4; j_call: TRBJ2-1
cdr3_aa: CASSYSEGDGYTF; v_call: TRBV6-5; j_call: TRBJ1-2
cdr3_aa: CASSLETGGTYEQYF; v_call: TRBV5-1; j_call: TRBJ2-7
cdr3_aa: CASRQPAGGTDTQYF; v_call: TRBV28; j_call: TRBJ2-3
cdr3_aa: CASSQDRTGKETQYF; v_call: TRBV14; j_call: TRBJ2-5
cdr3_aa: CASSPAGDSSYNEQFF; v_call: TRBV7-6; j_call: TRBJ2-1
cdr3_aa: CASQTGGGRTEAFF; v_call: TRBV19; j_call: TRBJ1-1
cdr3_aa: CASSEGGHGYGYTF; v_call: TRBV6-1; j_call: TRBJ1-2
cdr3_aa: CAWSVNWREQYF; v_call: TRBV30; j_call: TRBJ2-7
cdr3_aa: CASSVGHRGRDEQYF; v_call: TRBV9; j_call: TRBJ2-7
cdr3_aa: CTLTGWVPPPGEAFF; v_call: TRBV6-5; j_call: TRBJ1-1
cdr3_aa: CASSLVDFEKLFF; v_call: TRBV7-9; j_call: TRBJ1-4
cdr3_aa: CASSLPGQGTTYEQYF; v_call: TRBV5-4; j_call: TRBJ2-7
cdr3_aa: CASSTQVADTQYF; v_call: TRBV5-4; j_call: TRBJ2-3
cdr3_aa: CATSGGGSGGALKETQYF; v_call: TRBV15; j_call: TRBJ2-5
cdr3_aa: CASSLSGVEQYF; v_call: TRBV5-1; j_call: TRBJ2-7
cdr3_aa: CSVGIAGGPGTQYF; v_call: TRBV29-1; j_call: TRBJ2-3
cdr3_aa: CASSASGNSYNEQFF; v_call: TRBV5-1; j_call: TRBJ2-1
cdr3_aa: CASGRGLVDEQYF; v_call: TRBV4-2; j_call: TRBJ2-7
cdr3_aa: CASSAEGSGANVLTF; v_call: TRBV2; j_call: TRBJ2-6
cdr3_aa: CAWSIQGINTEAFF; v_call: TRBV30; j_call: TRBJ1-1
cdr3_aa: CASSLEGQVVEKLFF; v_call: TRBV5-1; j_call: TRBJ1-4
cdr3_aa: CASNPLPLGQGYTEAFF; v_call: TRBV5-4; j_call: TRBJ1-1
cdr3_aa: CASSSDRGMGTEAFF; v_call: TRBV5-1; j_call: TRBJ1-1
cdr3_aa: CSAGQNTGELFF; v_call: TRBV29-1; j_call: TRBJ2-2